This T cell receptor beta chain was documented in a study of cytomegalovirus exposure and HLA in healthy donors. Overall study findings and caveats: TCR beta chain V- and J-gene trimming was linked, in a later analysis, to a missense variant in DCLRE1C.

As for this clone: The antigen is unknown.

The PCR contained 60 Vbeta and 13 Jbeta primers. The table came from immunoSEQ multiplex PCR; TCRdb's copy has only in-frame clones and leaves some out. The sample holds 150,000 to 200,000 clones; about 85% are singletons and the top ten take around 3.9%. V dropped 6 bases and J dropped 0 bases, with 18 bases sitting between them. Germline CDR1 is MNHEY and CDR2 is SMNVEV (reference sequence). The CDR3 extends over 17 amino acids. The sequenced material came from PBMCs. V gene TRBV27 combines with J gene TRBJ2-1; D unresolved. The clonotype was recovered from a man between 50 and 59 years old in good health and CMV-seronegative. Written as DNA, the CDR3 is TGTGCCAGCAGAGTCAACCGTAGAGATAGCTCCTACAATGAGCAGTTCTTC. It yields the protein CASRVNRRDSSYNEQFF.